The entry below describes one T cell receptor (beta chain). Its antigen is currently not known. No clone much larger than this one lies a single base away; base qualities are absent. The data stem from a study of a mutant IDH1 vaccine in newly diagnosed glioma (dated by TCRdb to about 2021). General notes on the study: Vaccination started 4-6 weeks after radiotherapy alone, or was given together with temozolomide cycles in the groups whose treatment included chemotherapy. Of the approximately 30 treated patients, about 62% were male and about 40% were female, and a mean age of approximately 40 years was recorded. Prior to enrollment, standard therapy consisting of radiotherapy alone, temozolomide alone, or radiochemotherapy with temozolomide had been administered to patients, with the combination being received by most patients. Visit V12 was the week-35 safety follow-up and visit V13 was the week-47 end of study. Six visits were used for peripheral blood collection: V03 (baseline), V05, V07, V10, V12 and V13. Longitudinal TCRB deep sequencing was performed for 20 to 25 treated patients wherever samples were available for exploratory analyses. The paper's findings and limits, for the study overall: PBMC samples for TCRB deep sequencing were selected based on availability. No apparent relationship was observed between pseudoprogression and alterations in the top peripheral T cell clonotypes detected by TCRB sequencing. It was noted by the authors that analyses of patient blood samples could not be reproduced owing to sample limitations. Vaccine-induced immune responses across multiple MHC alleles were detected in approximately 94% of patients.

For CDR1 and CDR2, the germline V gene (reference sequence) lists GTSNPN and SVGIG. Counted from cysteine to phenylalanine, this CDR3 has 13 amino acids. Only the CDR3 DNA is retained, 39 bases long and in frame from the first base. The junction carries 9 bases between V and J, which are trimmed by 0 bases and 4 bases respectively. The library came from the immunoSEQ multiplex PCR assay. The hsTCRB Kit was used according to the manufacturer's protocol to amplify rearranged TCR beta chain sequences. TCRB libraries were sequenced on an Illumina MiSeq. Per the original workflow: Demultiplexing, trimming and gene mapping were performed with the kit vendor's proprietary platform. As stored in TCRdb, this immuneACCESS dataset retains in-frame rearrangements with V and J assigned. A fraction of the clones does not appear; measured against another copy, unresolved V genes explain less than half of the discrepancy, and the remainder lacks a known reason. The V and J calls and the clone size are those of that table, but D and trimming were determined from the DNA. This sample lists tens of thousands of clones; approximately 84% were detected once. Of the sample, around 4.5% is held by the ten largest clones.

Reading the label with the study, this specimen's time point is: week 47, end of study. Each vaccine dose was 300 ug of a 20-mer mutant IDH1 peptide in Montanide, given subcutaneously with topical imiquimod. Patients were given eight vaccinations, in weeks 1, 3, 5, 7, 11, 15, 19 and 23, which matched visits V03 through V10. All donors had newly diagnosed IDH1-mutant astrocytomas of WHO grade 3 or 4 that showed loss of nuclear ATRX. The samples were drawn from NOA16, a multicentre, single-arm, open-label phase I trial in Germany that tested a mutant IDH1 peptide vaccine in humans for the first time. Genomic DNA for TCRB sequencing was isolated from EDTA blood with the DNeasy Blood and Tissue Kit.

This receptor was taken from a woman in her thirties with glioma. Some clones in this sample may be carry-over from other donors' samples. The rearranged segments are TRBV30 and TRBJ1-1, with the identity of the D gene unclear. The sample in question was PBMCs, obtained from a glioma patient whose treatment included an IDH1 peptide vaccine. The CDR3 is CAWSVFEGTEAFF. The nucleotide sequence is given as TGTGCCTGGAGTGTATTCGAGGGCACTGAAGCTTTCTTT.